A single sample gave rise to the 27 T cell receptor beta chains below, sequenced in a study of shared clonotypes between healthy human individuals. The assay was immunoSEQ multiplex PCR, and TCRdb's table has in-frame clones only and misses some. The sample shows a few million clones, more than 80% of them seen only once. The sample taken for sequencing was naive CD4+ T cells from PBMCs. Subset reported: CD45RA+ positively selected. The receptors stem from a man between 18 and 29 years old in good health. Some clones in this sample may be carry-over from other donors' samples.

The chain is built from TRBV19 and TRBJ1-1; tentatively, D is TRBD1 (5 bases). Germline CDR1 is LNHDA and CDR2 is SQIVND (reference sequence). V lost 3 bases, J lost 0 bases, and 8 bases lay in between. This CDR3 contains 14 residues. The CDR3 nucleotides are TGTGCCAGTAGTATTTACAGGCTGAACACTGAAGCTTTCTTT. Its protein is CASSIYRLNTEAFF.

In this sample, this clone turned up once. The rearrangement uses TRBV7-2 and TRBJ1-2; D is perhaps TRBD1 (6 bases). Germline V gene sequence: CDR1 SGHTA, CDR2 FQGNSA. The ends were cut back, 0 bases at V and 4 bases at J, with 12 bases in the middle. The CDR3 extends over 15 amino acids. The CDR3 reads CASSLAGRGTYGYTF. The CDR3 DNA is TGTGCCAGCAGCTTAGCGGGCAGGGGCACCTATGGCTACACCTTC.

CDR3 nucleotide sequence: TGTGCCAGTCGACAGGGCGTTTTAGGCAATCAGCCCCAGCATTTT. Amino acid sequence: CASRQGVLGNQPQHF. This sequence joins TRBV10-3 and TRBJ1-5; 7 bases line up with TRBD1. The CDR3 covers 15 residues. Germline V gene lookup returns CDR1 ENHRY and CDR2 SYGVKD. J lost 2 bases, V lost 10 bases, and 11 bases had no gene match.

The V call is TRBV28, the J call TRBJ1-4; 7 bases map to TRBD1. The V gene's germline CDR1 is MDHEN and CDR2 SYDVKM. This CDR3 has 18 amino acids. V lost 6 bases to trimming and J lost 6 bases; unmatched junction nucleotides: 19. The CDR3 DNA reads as TGTGCCAGCAGGGGGTCCGGGACAGTTAGCTCCGCCGATGAAAAACTGTTTTTT. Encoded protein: CASRGSGTVSSADEKLFF.

The CDR3 loop reads CASSQTGLEAFF. CDR3 in DNA: TGTGCCAGCAGCCAGACAGGGCTAGAAGCTTTCTTT. The chain couples TRBV5-6 to TRBJ1-1; TRBD1 aligns across 7 bases. V was pared by 4 bases and J by 8 bases, with 5 bases of the junction left unmatched. The V gene's germline CDR1 is SGHDT and CDR2 YYEEEE. CDR3 size: 12 residues.

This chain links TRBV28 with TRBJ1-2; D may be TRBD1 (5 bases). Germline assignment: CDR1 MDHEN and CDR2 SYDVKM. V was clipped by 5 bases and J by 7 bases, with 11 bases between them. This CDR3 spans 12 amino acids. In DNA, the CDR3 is TGTGCCAGCAGTCCGGGGGATGGTGGCTACACCTTC. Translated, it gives CASSPGDGGYTF.

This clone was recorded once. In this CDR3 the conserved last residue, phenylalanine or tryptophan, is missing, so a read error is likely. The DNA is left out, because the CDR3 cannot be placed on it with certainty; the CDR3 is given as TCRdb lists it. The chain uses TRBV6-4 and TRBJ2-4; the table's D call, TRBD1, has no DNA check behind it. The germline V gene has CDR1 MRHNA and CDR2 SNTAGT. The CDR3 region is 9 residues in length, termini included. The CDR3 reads CASSDDPWP.

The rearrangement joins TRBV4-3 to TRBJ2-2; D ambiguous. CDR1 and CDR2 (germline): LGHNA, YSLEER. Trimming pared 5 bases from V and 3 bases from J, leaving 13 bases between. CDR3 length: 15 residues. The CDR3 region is CASSRQVLDTGELFF. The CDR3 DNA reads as TGCGCCAGCAGCAGGCAGGTTCTGGACACCGGGGAGCTGTTTTTT.

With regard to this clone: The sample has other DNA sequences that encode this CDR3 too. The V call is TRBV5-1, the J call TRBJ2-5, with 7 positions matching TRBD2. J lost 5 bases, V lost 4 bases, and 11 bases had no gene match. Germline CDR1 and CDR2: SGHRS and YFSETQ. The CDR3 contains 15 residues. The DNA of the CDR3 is TGCGCCAGCAGCCCCTCGGGGAGGGCCCGGGAGACCCAGTACTTC. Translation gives CASSPSGRARETQYF.

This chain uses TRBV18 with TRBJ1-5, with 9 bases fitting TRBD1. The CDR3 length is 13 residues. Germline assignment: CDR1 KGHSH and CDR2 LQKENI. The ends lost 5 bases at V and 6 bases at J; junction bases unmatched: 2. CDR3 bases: TGTGCCAGCTCAACGGACAGGGGTCAGCCCCAGCATTTT. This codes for CASSTDRGQPQHF.

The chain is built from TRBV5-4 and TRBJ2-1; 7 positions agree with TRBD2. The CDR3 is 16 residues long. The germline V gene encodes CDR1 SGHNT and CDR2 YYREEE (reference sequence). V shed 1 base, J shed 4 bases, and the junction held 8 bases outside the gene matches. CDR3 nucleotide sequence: TGTGCCAGCAGCTTGTTTGCCAGCGGGAAATACAATGAGCAGTTCTTC. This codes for CASSLFASGKYNEQFF. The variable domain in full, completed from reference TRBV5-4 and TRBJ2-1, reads ETGVTQSPTHLIKTRGQQVTLRCSSQSGHNTVSWYQQALGQGPQFIFQYYREEENGRGNFPPRFSGLQFPNYSSELNVNALELDDSALYLCASSLFASGKYNEQFFGPGTRLTVL.

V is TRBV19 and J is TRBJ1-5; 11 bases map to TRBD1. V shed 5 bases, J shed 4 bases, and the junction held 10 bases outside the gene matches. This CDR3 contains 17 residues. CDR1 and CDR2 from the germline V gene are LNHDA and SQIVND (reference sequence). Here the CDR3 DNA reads TGTGCCAGTAGTCCAGTGGGACAGGGGGAGTTTAATCAGCCCCAGCATTTT. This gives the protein CASSPVGQGEFNQPQHF.

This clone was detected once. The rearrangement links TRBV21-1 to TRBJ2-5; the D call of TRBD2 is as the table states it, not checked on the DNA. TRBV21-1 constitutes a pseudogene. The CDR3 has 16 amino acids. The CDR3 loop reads CASEKASGCSQETQYF. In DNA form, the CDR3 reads TGTGCCAGCGAAAAGGCTAGCGGGTGCTCCCAAGAGACCCAGTACTTC.

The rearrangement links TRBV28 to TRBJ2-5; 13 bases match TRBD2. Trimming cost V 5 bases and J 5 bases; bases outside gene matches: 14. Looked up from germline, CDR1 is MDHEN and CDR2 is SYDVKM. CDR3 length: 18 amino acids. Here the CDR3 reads CASSRGLAGTALGETQYF. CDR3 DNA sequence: TGTGCCAGCAGTAGGGGACTAGCGGGGACCGCGCTAGGGGAGACCCAGTACTTC.

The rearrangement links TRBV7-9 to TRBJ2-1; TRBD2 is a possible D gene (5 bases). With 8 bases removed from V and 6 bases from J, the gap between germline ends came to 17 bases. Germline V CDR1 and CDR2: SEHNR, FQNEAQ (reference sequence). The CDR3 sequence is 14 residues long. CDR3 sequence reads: CASAALSGTNEQFF. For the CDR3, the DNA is TGTGCCAGCGCAGCTTTATCGGGAACCAATGAGCAGTTCTTC.

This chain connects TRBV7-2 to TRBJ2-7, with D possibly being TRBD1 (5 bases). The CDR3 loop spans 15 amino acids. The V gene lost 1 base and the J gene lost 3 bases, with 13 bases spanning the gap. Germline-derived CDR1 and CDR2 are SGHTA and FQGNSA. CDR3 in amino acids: CASSLEAGHSYEQYF. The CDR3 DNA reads TGTGCCAGCAGCTTAGAGGCAGGGCATAGCTACGAGCAGTACTTC.

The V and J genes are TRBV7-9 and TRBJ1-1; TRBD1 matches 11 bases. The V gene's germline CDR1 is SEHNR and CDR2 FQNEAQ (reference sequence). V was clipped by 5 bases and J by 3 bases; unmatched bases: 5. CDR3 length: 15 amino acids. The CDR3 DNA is TGTGCCAGCAGCGCGAGGGGACAGGGGGACACTGAAGCTTTCTTT. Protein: CASSARGQGDTEAFF. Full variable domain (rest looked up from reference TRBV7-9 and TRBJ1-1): DTGVSQNPRHKITKRGQNVTFRCDPISEHNRLYWYRQTLGQGPEFLTYFQNEAQLEKSRLLSDRFSAERPKGSFSTLEIQRTEQGDSAMYLCASSARGQGDTEAFFGQGTRLTVV.

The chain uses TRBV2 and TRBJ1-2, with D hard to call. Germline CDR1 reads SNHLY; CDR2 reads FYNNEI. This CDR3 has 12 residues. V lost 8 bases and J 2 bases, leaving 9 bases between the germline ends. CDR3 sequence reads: CASRWENYGYTF. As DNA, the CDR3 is TGTGCCAGCCGTTGGGAAAACTATGGCTACACCTTC.

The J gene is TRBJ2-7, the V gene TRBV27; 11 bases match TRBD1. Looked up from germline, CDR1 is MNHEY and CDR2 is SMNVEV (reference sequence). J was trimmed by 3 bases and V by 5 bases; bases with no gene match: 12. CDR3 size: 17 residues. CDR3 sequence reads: CASSPGQGAFLLYEQYF. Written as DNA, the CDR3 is TGTGCCAGCAGTCCCGGACAGGGGGCGTTTCTACTCTACGAGCAGTACTTC.

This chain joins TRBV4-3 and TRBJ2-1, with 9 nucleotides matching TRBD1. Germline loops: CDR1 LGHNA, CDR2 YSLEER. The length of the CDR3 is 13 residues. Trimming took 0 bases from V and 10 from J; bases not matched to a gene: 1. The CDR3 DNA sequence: TGCGCCAGCAGCCAAGATGGGACAGGGGAGCAGTTCTTC. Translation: CASSQDGTGEQFF.

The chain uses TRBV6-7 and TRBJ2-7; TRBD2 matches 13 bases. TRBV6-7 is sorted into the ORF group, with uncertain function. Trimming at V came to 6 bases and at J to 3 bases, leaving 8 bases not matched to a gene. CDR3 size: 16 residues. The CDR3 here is CASRTGLAGRNYEQYF. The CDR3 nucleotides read TGTGCCAGCAGAACGGGACTAGCGGGACGCAACTACGAGCAGTACTTC.

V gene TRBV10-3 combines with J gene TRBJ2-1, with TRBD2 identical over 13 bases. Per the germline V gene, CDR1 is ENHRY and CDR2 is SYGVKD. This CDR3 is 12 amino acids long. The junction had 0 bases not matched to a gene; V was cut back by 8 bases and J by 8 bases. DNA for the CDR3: TGTGCCATCGGGACTAGCGGGGATGAGCAGTTCTTC. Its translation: CAIGTSGDEQFF.

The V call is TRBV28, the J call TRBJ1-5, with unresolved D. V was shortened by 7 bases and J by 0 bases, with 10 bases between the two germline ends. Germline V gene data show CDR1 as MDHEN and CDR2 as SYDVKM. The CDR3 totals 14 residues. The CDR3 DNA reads TGTGCCAGCAAGAAGGGCACTAGCAATCAGCCCCAGCATTTT. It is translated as CASKKGTSNQPQHF.

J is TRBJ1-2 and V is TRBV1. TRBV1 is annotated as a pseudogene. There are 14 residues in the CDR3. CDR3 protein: CTSSPPMSNYGYTF. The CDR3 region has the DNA TGCACCAGCAGCCCCCCCATGAGTAACTATGGCTACACCTTC.

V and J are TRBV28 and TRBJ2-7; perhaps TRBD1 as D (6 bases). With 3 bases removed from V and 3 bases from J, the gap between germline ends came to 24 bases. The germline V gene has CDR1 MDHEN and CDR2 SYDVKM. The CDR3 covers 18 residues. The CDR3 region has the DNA TGTGCCAGCAGTTTCACCTACGGAGCGCTGGGGGCGGACTACGAGCAGTACTTC. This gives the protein CASSFTYGALGADYEQYF.

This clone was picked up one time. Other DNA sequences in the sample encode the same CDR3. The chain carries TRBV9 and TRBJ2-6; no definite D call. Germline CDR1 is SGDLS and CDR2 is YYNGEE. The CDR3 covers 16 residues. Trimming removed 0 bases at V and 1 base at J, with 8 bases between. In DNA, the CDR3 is TGTGCCAGCAGCGTAGAATCGAGGTCTGGGGCCAACGTCCTGACTTTC. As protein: CASSVESRSGANVLTF.

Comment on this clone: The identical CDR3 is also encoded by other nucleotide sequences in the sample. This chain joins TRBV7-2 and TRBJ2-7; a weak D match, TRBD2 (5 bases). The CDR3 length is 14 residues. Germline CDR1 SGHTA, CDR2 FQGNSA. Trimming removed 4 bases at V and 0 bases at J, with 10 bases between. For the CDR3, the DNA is TGTGCCAGCAGCTCACGGGGAAGCTCCTACGAGCAGTACTTC. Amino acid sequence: CASSSRGSSYEQYF. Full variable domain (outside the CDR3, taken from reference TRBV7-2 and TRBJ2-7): GAGVSQSPSNKVTEKGKDVELRCDPISGHTALYWYRQSLGQGLEFLIYFQGNSAPDKSGLPSDRFSAERTGGSVSTLTIQRTQQEDSAVYLCASSSRGSSYEQYFGPGTRLTVT.